What follows describes a single T cell receptor beta chain. The antigen it binds to is not known. The cohort consisted of 650 to 850 healthy bone marrow donors. At the time of sampling, all cohort members were nominally healthy, though unrecorded immune exposures were likely present. The donor tested CMV seronegative, placing the donor among the roughly 350 seronegative members of the cohort. Every donor gave a peripheral blood sample, and the peripheral blood mononuclear cells from that sample were used for TCR beta sequencing. Genomic DNA extraction from the blood cell samples was performed with the Qiagen DNeasy Blood Extraction Kit. The sample is drawn from a study of cytomegalovirus exposure and HLA in healthy donors (dated by TCRdb to about 2017). Regarding the complete study: According to an earlier analysis of a few hundred of the donors, about 170 million T cells yielded approximately 120 million unique TCR beta sequences and approximately 300 Gb of sequence data. An early release that covered some 630 HLA-typed donors contained approximately 300 gigabases of sequencing data and 65 million to 100 million unique TCR sequences. The genetic ancestry cluster associated with self-reported Caucasian donors included roughly four fifths of the approximately 410 genotyped donors. The study aimed to test whether signatures of past pathogen exposure could be identified by cataloging public T cell receptors. The study used immunosequencing to profile the T cell repertoires of approximately 640 subjects and linked those repertoires to cytomegalovirus serostatus. In addition to the first cohort of approximately 670 subjects, a separate validation cohort of 130 or so different subjects was used. To predict cytomegalovirus infection status, the study brought together high-throughput TCR immunosequencing, statistical association of individual TCRs with disease status, and machine learning. In a later analysis, previously published TCR beta repertoires from fewer than 750 donors were re-analyzed and high-resolution HLA genotyping was added so that TCR occurrence patterns could be studied. Rather than using new phenotypic data, the later analysis identified candidate immune exposures from TCR beta sequences and from how often those sequences occurred across donors. An earlier analysis of several hundred of the donors used high-throughput TCR beta sequencing to judge whether each TCR beta V gene segment behaved as functional or pseudogenic. Donor age, sex, ethnicity and CMV serostatus were compiled alongside the repertoire data. A later genetic analysis used genome-wide SNP genotypes for about three fifths of the roughly 700 donors, treating that subset as a discovery cohort. Every repertoire in the discovery cohort had been generated on one and the same sequencing platform. HLA typing covered class I and class II loci at four-digit resolution. The number of typed donors differed by locus: about 629-630 for A, B, C, DRB1 and DQB1; 500 to 550 for DQA1; 606 for DPA1; and around 470 for DPB1. About 5 DR-DQ haplotypes were handled as single units for association and clustering, since linkage in the cohort was strong. Among some 400 genotyped donors of the cohort, an average of approximately 240,000 unique TCR beta nucleotide sequences was sequenced per donor, of which roughly 18% were non-productive. Beyond this particular receptor, the publication reports: In a later genetic analysis, a missense DCLRE1C variant was associated with V-gene and J-gene trimming of TCR beta chains, and the association was replicated in an independent cohort. According to the authors, the approach could potentially be generalized to other disease states and immunological phenotypes. Because counts were too low, around 17 rarely observed V segments, including chromosome 9 orphons, were left out of the earlier analysis of a few hundred of the donors. In an earlier analysis of fewer than 700 of the donors, most TCR beta V segments appeared in productive rearrangements about 87% or about 30% of the time, broadly matching IMGT annotations. For the cohort, immune exposure information was limited to CMV serostatus. A further reported finding was that TCR beta sequences accurately predicted the HLA-A and HLA-B alleles for most subjects in the first cohort. The classifier was reported to diagnose cytomegalovirus status with high specificity and sensitivity in both the original and validation cohorts. Some IMGT-functional V segments, including TRBV6-2 and TRBV6-3, could not be told apart with the 87-base-pair reads, so those segments were excluded. Across donors, most TCR sequences were observed very rarely, whereas some public TCRs were present in many individuals. In a later analysis, several top co-occurrence clusters were reported to appear linked to parvovirus B19, influenza, CMV and Epstein-Barr virus. A later genetic analysis reported fewer N-insertions in productive TCRs among donors in an Asian-associated ancestry cluster than the roughly 690-donor mean. According to a later analysis, most CMV-associated TCR beta chains appeared to be HLA-restricted, and the HLA associations seemed to be driven largely by CMV exposure. In a later analysis, more than 15,000 TCR beta sequences were associated with specific HLA alleles at a false discovery rate of 0.05. Strong co-occurrence of HLA alleles, especially DR and DQ, made assigning TCR associations to individual alleles difficult. Because HLA typing was missing for some donors at each locus, association tests included only the typed subset. In a later analysis, HLA-associated TCR beta chains showed more clonal expansion and lower generation probabilities than non-associated chains that were equally common. Presence/absence analyses assumed roughly uniform sequencing depth across donors, an assumption that may not hold. In vitro tests confirmed that three of the cytomegalovirus-associated TCR beta chains recognize cytomegalovirus antigens. In a later analysis, TCR association rates were found to vary across HLA loci, with the most associated TCRs seen for DRB1 alleles and the fewest for HLA-C alleles. Only TCR beta chains were sequenced in this cohort, and the absence of alpha or paired-chain data limited detectable features. A total of roughly 160 TCR beta chains were listed by the study as associated with cytomegalovirus. A cluster of highly shared sequence variants was judged likely to be a technical artifact of the sequencing pipeline. Linkage disequilibrium might explain the correlated functional status among segregating V segments, but an unknown experimental factor could not be excluded.

From the cysteine up to the phenylalanine, the CDR3 has a length of 16 residues. Just the 48-base CDR3 DNA is kept, in frame starting at base 1. Germline trimming: 0 bases from V, 5 bases from J; junction bases outside gene matches: 7. According to the germline V gene, CDR1 reads MNHEY and CDR2 reads SVGAGI. Library generation was performed with the immunoSEQ multiplex PCR assay. The multiplex PCR relied on a mix of 60 forward primers for TCR Vbeta segments and 13 reverse primers for TCR Jbeta segments. Amplification of the CDR3 region of rearranged TCR beta genes was performed with a multiplex PCR assay on genomic DNA. Amplified TCR beta libraries were sequenced as 87-base-pair reads on the Illumina HiSeq System. The source study handled its data this way. A later analysis counted some 74 million unique TCR beta chains across the 550 to 750 repertoires, and roughly 10 million of these chains were shared by at least two donors. To remove PCR and sequencing errors, raw reads were error-corrected and collapsed into unique sequences using a nearest-neighbor algorithm that merged closely related sequences. CDR3 sequences were aligned to IMGT reference sequences to assign V, D and J gene segments. For a sequence to be retained, a match of at least six nucleotides was required to both a V gene segment and a J gene segment. Rearrangements were called productive when the CDR3 lacked stop codons and stayed in frame with V and J; all others were non-productive. Following IMGT convention, CDR3 was defined as the stretch from the second conserved V-encoded cysteine to the conserved J-encoded phenylalanine. The earlier analysis of approximately 500 of the donors excluded sequences that lacked an unambiguous match to a single V gene segment. In an earlier analysis of more than 500 of the donors, a V segment was called functional when productive rearrangements were above 56.7%, and segregating when the standard deviation between donors exceeded 5%. To diagnose cytomegalovirus status from the catalog of TCR beta chain sequences, a statistical classification framework was built. A later analysis assigned V and J genes by comparing TCR nucleotide sequences with IMGT/GENE-DB human TR gene sequences. A later analysis assigned CDR3 sequences and most-parsimonious VDJ recombination scenarios with the TCRdist pipeline. In a later analysis, each TCR beta chain was defined by its CDR3 amino acid sequence together with its V-gene family, and reads lacking a unique V-gene family were excluded. To address suspected cross-contamination and a sequencing artifact, a later analysis removed a few hundred highly shared, low-generation-probability nucleotide sequences. A later analysis calculated a clonal expansion index for each public chain from normalized within-repertoire ranks of inferred template counts. In a later analysis, generation probabilities were computed with a VDJ recombination model fitted to out-of-frame rearrangements, and the resulting probabilities were checked against IGoR. In a later analysis, hypergeometric tests were used to score TCR-TCR, TCR-HLA and TCR-CMV co-occurrence, with a repertoire-size bias correction applied to TCR pairs. In a later analysis, false discovery rates were estimated by permuting HLA or CMV assignments 20 times. In a later analysis, co-occurring TCRs were grouped using DBSCAN, with TCRdist sequence similarity added in when clustering inside HLA-allele-positive subsets. For co-occurrence clustering, repertoires with fewer than 30,000 or more than 120,000 public chains were excluded, along with four or five repertoires with anomalous nucleotide sharing. Imported from immuneACCESS, the table was reduced by TCRdb to in-frame sequences with V and J called. These copies leave out some clones; in studies compared against another copy, an unresolved V gene accounts for under half, and the cause of the remainder is not known. The V and J calls and clone size come from that table; D and trimming were worked out from the DNA. The sample's table covers 100,000 to 150,000 clones. The ten largest account for 2.2% of the sample.

The sequence derives from a man aged 40-55 years in good health and CMV-seronegative. Sequenced: PBMCs. The V gene is TRBV6-5 and the J gene is TRBJ1-1; a stretch of 9 junction bases matches TRBD1. The sequence in DNA is TGTGCCAGCAGTTACTCACTAGGGACAGGGATGACTGAAGCTTTCTTT. Translated, this is CASSYSLGTGMTEAFF.